The present entry profiles one TCR beta chain with its context. Its target is not known. The entry originates in a study of cytomegalovirus exposure and HLA in healthy donors. Study-level points and caveats: Apparent HLA restriction characterized most CMV-associated TCR beta chains in a later analysis. V segments that were indistinguishable, TRBV6-2 and TRBV6-3 among them, were omitted from analysis. Later on, an analysis tied approximately 17,000 TCR beta sequences to HLA alleles at 0.05 false discovery rate. There were under 200 TCR beta chains listed as cytomegalovirus-associated.

PCR amplification relied on 60 Vbeta primers (plus 13 Jbeta primers). This table comes from immunoSEQ multiplex PCR, and its TCRdb copy is limited to in-frame clones, with some not included. The profile shows about 210,000 clones, over 80% of them singletons. Germline loops: CDR1 LNHNV, CDR2 YYDKDF (reference sequence). V dropped 7 bases and J dropped 2; count of bases not matched to a gene: 11. The CDR3 runs to 15 residues. The TCR comes from a man aged 35 to 55 in good health and CMV-seropositive. This chain links TRBV15 with TRBJ2-7; 7 nucleotides align to TRBD1. Sequencing was performed on PBMCs. This CDR3 is CATTTGRGGPYEQYF. The DNA for the CDR3 is TGTGCCACCACGACAGGGAGAGGAGGCCCCTACGAGCAGTACTTC.